The 11 T cell receptor beta chains below come from one sample, sequenced in a study of early T cells in non-severe SARS-CoV-2 infection. TCRdb reanalysed the 5' RACE reads using MiXCR and keeps one entry per CDR3 protein. The sample lists tens of thousands of distinct CDR3 sequences; 4% to 4.5% were seen once. Sequencing was carried out using whole blood. These receptors were collected from an adult who was a healthcare worker with PCR-confirmed SARS-CoV-2 infection or an uninfected control (not recorded which).

V gene TRBV3-1 combines with J gene TRBJ2-3, with 13 bases matching TRBD2. The trim removed 4 bases at V and 7 bases at J, leaving 8 bases unmatched. The CDR3 is made up of 16 amino acids. CDR1 and CDR2 (germline): LGHDT, YNNKEL (reference sequence). The CDR3 DNA reads TGTGCCAGCAGCCGGACTAGCGGGGGCCTCCGCTATACGCAGTATTTT. It translates to CASSRTSGGLRYTQYF.

This clonotype was recorded at least ten times. The chain joins TRBV5-5 to TRBJ1-1; D unresolved. Trimming pared 2 bases from V and 3 bases from J, leaving 5 bases between. From germline, CDR1 is SGHKS and CDR2 YYEKEE (reference sequence). The CDR3 loop spans 12 amino acids. The CDR3 reads CASSFGYTEAFF. CDR3 in DNA: TGTGCCAGCAGCTTCGGGTACACTGAAGCTTTCTTT.

The sample holds many counts of this clonotype. This chain uses TRBV20-1 with TRBJ1-5; 8 nucleotides agree with TRBD1. The CDR3 is made up of 12 amino acids. In germline, CDR1 is DFQATT, CDR2 SNEGSKA (reference sequence). V shed 6 bases, J shed 5 bases, and the junction held 3 bases outside the gene matches. The DNA of the CDR3 is TGCAGTGCAGAGGACAGGGATCAGCCCCAGCATTTT. This gives the protein CSAEDRDQPQHF.

This clonotype was observed many times. The gene calls are TRBV6-4 and TRBJ2-1; possible D gene TRBD1, 6 bases. V was pared by 2 bases and J by 11 bases, with 13 bases between. Per the germline V gene, CDR1 is MRHNA and CDR2 is SNTAGT. The CDR3 has 13 residues. This CDR3 reads CASSDGGHTKQFF. The CDR3, as DNA: TGTGCCAGCAGTGACGGGGGACATACAAAGCAGTTCTTC.

This clonotype was detected many times. V gene TRBV7-9 combines with J gene TRBJ1-1; D is unresolved. V lost 5 bases, J lost 1 base, and 11 bases lay in between. Germline loops: CDR1 SEHNR, CDR2 FQNEAQ (reference sequence). The CDR3 length is 14 residues. The CDR3 is CASSPLPENTEAFF. CDR3 coding DNA: TGTGCCAGCAGCCCCCTCCCAGAGAACACTGAAGCTTTCTTT.

This clonotype was counted ten times or more. The rearrangement uses TRBV12-3 or TRBV12-4 and TRBJ2-2, with TRBD1 identical over 8 bases. The CDR3 contains 14 residues. The V and J ends lost 6 bases and 8 bases, in that order; junction bases with no gene match: 8. The CDR3 DNA reads TGTGCCAGCAGCCCCGGGACAGGTCTAGGGGAGCTGTTTTTT. It specifies CASSPGTGLGELFF.

The chain joins TRBV7-2 to TRBJ2-3; 8 bases match TRBD2. This CDR3 region has 15 residues. Germline CDR1 SGHTA, CDR2 FQGNSA. With V trimmed by 5 bases and J by 3 bases, 7 bases remained unmatched. The CDR3 sequence is CASSMAGTRTDTQYF. CDR3 sequence (DNA): TGTGCCAGCAGCATGGCCGGGACTAGGACAGATACGCAGTATTTT.

This clonotype was counted a few times. The V gene is TRBV7-8, the J gene TRBJ2-5; 9 bases line up with TRBD2. With 5 bases clipped from V and 3 bases from J, the junction kept 13 bases outside the gene matches. Looked up from germline, CDR1 is SGHVS and CDR2 is FQNEAQ. The CDR3 is made up of 17 amino acids. The CDR3, as DNA: TGTGCCAGCAGCCAACGATGGGAGCGGGGGGCAAAAGAGACCCAGTACTTC. As protein: CASSQRWERGAKETQYF.

Many counts were recorded for this clonotype. This chain uses TRBV20-1 with TRBJ2-5, with no clear D. The V and J ends lost 3 bases and 5 bases respectively, with 4 bases between them. CDR1 DFQATT and CDR2 SNEGSKA come from the germline V gene (reference sequence). The CDR3 runs to 10 residues. This CDR3 reads CSARRETQYF. CDR3 sequence (DNA): TGCAGTGCTAGGAGGGAGACCCAGTACTTC.

The table lists this clonotype with many counts. The V call is TRBV12-2, the J call TRBJ2-1. TRBV12-2 is labeled a pseudogene. There are 14 residues in the CDR3. The CDR3 sequence: CASRFGSVVNEQFF. In nucleotides, the CDR3 is TGTGCAAGTCGCTTCGGGTCCGTTGTAAATGAGCAGTTCTTC.

This clonotype was counted at least ten times. V usage is TRBV7-2 and J usage is TRBJ1-5; 8 nucleotides align to TRBD1. The CDR3 spans 13 residues. The V gene's germline CDR1 is SGHTA and CDR2 FQGNSA. V lost 5 bases to trimming and J lost 7 bases; unmatched junction nucleotides: 4. DNA for the CDR3: TGTGCCAGCAGCCCGGACAGGGCCCAGCCCCAGCATTTT. The encoded protein is CASSPDRAQPQHF.